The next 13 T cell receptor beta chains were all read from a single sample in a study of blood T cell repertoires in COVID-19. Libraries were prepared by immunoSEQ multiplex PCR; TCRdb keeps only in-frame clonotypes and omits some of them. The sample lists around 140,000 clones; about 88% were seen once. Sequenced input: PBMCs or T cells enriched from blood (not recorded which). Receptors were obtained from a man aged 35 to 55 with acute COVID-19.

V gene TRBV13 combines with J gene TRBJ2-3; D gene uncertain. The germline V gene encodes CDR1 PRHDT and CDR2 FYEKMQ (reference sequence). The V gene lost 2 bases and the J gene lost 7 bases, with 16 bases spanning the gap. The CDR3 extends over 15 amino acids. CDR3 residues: CASSLRSWSRYTQYF. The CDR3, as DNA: TGTGCCAGCAGCTTACGGAGCTGGTCACGGTATACGCAGTATTTT.

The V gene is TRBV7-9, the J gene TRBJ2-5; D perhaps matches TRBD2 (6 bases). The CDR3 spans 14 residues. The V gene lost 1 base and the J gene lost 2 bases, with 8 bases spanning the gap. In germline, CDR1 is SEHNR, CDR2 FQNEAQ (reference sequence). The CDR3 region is CASSLGGAQETQYF. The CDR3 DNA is TGTGCCAGCAGCTTAGGCGGGGCGCAAGAGACCCAGTACTTC.

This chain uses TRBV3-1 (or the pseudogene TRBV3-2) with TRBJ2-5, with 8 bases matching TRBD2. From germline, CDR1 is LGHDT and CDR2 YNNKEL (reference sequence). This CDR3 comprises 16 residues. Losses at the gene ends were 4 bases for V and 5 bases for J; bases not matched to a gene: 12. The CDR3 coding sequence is TGTGCCAGCAGCCCTGGGGGTAGCGGGATTCTCGAGACCCAGTACTTC. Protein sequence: CASSPGGSGILETQYF.

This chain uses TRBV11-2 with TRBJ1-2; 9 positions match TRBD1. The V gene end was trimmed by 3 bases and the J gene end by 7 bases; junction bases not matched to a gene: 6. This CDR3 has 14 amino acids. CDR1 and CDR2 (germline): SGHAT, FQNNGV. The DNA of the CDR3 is TGTGCCAGCAGCTTTAATCAGGACAGGGGTGGCTACACCTTC. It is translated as CASSFNQDRGGYTF.

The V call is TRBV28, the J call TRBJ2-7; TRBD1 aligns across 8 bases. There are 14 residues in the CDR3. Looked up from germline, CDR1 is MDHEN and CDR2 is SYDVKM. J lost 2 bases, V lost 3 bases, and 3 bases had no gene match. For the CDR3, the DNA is TGTGCCAGCAGTTTGCCAGGGGGCACCTACGAGCAGTACTTC. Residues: CASSLPGGTYEQYF. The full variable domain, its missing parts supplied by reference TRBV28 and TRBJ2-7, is DVKVTQSSRYLVKRTGEKVFLECVQDMDHENMFWYRQDPGLGLRLIYFSYDVKMKEKGDIPEGYSVSREKKERFSLILESASTNQTSMYLCASSLPGGTYEQYFGPGTRLTVT.

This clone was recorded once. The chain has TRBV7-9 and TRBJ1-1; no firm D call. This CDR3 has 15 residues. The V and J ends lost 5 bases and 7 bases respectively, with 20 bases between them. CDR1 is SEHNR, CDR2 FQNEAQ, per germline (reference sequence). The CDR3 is CASSLSLGVAGEAFF. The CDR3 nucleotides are TGTGCCAGCAGCCTCTCCCTGGGAGTTGCGGGTGAAGCTTTCTTT.

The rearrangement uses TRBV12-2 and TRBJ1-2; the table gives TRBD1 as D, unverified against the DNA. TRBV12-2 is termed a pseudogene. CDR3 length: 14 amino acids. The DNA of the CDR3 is TGTGCAAGTCGCTTAGCCGACAGGCTCTATGGCTACACCTTC. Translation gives CASRLADRLYGYTF.

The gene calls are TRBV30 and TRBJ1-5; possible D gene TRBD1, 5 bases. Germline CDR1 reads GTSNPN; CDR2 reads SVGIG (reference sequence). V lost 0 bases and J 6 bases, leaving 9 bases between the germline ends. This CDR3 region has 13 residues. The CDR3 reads CAWSVQESQPQHF. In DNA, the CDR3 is TGTGCCTGGAGTGTACAGGAAAGTCAGCCCCAGCATTTT.

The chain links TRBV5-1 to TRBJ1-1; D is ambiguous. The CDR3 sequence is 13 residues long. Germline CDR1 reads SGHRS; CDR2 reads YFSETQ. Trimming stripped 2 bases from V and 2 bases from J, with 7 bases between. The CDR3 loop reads CASSFVFNTEAFF. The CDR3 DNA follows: TGCGCCAGCAGCTTCGTATTTAACACTGAAGCTTTCTTT. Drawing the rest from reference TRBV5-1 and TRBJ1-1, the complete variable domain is KAGVTQTPRYLIKTRGQQVTLSCSPISGHRSVSWYQQTPGQGLQFLFEYFSETQRNKGNFPGRFSGRQFSNSRSEMNVSTLELGDSALYLCASSFVFNTEAFFGQGTRLTVV.

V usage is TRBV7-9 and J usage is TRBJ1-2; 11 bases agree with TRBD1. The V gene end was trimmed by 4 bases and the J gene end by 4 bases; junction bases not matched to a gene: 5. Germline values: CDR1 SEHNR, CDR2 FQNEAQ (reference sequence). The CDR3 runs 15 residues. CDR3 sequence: CASSWSDRGPYGYTF. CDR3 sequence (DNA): TGTGCCAGCAGCTGGTCGGACAGGGGGCCCTATGGCTACACCTTC.

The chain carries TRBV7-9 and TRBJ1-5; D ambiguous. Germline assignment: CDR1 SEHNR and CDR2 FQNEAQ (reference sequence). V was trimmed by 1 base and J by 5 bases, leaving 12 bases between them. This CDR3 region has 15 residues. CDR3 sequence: CASSLGSGRYQPQHF. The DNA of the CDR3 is TGTGCCAGCAGCTTAGGATCTGGGCGTTATCAGCCCCAGCATTTT.

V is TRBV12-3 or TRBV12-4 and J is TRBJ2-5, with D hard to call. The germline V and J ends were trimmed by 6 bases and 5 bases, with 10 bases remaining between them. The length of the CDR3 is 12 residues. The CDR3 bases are TGTGCCAGCAGCCTCGCGGAGGAGACCCAGTACTTC. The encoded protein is CASSLAEETQYF.

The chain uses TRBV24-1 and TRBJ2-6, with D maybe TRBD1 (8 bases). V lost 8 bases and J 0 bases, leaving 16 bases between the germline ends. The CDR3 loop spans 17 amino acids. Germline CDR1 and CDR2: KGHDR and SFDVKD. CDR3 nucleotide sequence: TGTGCCACCAAAGCGGGACAGGACCCCTCTGGGGCCAACGTCCTGACTTTC. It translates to CATKAGQDPSGANVLTF.